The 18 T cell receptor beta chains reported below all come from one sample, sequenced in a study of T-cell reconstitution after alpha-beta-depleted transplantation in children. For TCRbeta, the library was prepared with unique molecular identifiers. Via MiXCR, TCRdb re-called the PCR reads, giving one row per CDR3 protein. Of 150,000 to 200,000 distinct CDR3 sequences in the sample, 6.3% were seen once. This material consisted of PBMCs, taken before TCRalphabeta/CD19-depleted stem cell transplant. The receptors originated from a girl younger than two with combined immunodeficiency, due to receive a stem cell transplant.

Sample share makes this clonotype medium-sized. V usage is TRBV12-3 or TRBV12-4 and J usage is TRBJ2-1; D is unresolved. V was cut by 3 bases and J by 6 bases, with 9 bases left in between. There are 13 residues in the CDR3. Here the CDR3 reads CASSLEIGNEQFF. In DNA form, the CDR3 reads TGTGCCAGCAGTTTGGAAATCGGCAATGAGCAGTTCTTC.

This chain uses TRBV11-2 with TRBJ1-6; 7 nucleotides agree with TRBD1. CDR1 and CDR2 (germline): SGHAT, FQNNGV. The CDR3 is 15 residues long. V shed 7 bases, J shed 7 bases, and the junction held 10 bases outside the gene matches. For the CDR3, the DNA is TGTGCCAGCACCTTCATCCGGGACAGCAATTCACCCCTCCACTTT. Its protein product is CASTFIRDSNSPLHF. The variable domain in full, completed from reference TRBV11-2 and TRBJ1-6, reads EAGVAQSPRYKIIEKRQSVAFWCNPISGHATLYWYQQILGQGPKLLIQFQNNGVVDDSQLPKDRFSAERLKGVDSTLKIQPAKLEDSAVYLCASTFIRDSNSPLHFGNGTRLTVT.

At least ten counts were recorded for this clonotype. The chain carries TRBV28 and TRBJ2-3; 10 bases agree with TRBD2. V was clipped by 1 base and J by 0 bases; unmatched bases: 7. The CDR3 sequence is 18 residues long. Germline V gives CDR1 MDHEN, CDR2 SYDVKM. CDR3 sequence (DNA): TGTGCCAGCAGTTTATCAGCCTGGACTAGCGGCAGCACAGATACGCAGTATTTT. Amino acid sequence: CASSLSAWTSGSTDTQYF. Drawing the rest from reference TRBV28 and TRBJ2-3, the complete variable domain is DVKVTQSSRYLVKRTGEKVFLECVQDMDHENMFWYRQDPGLGLRLIYFSYDVKMKEKGDIPEGYSVSREKKERFSLILESASTNQTSMYLCASSLSAWTSGSTDTQYFGPGTRLTVL.

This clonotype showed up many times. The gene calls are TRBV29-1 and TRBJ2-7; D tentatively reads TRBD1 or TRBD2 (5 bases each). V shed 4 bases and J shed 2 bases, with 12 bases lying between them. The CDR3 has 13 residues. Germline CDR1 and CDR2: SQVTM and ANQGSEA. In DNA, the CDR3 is TGCAGCGTTGTGGGACGGCTTACCTACGAGCAGTACTTC. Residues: CSVVGRLTYEQYF.

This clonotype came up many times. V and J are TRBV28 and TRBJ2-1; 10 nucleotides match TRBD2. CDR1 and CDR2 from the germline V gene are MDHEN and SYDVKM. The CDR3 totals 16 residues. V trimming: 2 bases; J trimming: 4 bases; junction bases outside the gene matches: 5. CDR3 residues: CASSLRGLASYNEQFF. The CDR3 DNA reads TGTGCCAGCAGTTTAAGGGGACTAGCGTCTTACAATGAGCAGTTCTTC.

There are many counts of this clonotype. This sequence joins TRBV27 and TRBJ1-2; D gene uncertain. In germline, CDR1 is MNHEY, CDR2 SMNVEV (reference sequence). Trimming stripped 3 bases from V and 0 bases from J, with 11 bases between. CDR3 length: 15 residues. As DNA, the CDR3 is TGTGCCAGCAGTTTTGCAGGAGCGGCTAACTATGGCTACACCTTC. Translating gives CASSFAGAANYGYTF.

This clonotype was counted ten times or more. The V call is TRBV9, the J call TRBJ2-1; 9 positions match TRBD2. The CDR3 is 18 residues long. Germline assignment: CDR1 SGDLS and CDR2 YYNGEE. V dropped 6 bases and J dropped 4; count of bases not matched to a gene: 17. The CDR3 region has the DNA TGTGCCAGCAACTCCCACATGTACGCTAGCGGGGATTACAATGAGCAGTTCTTC. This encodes CASNSHMYASGDYNEQFF.

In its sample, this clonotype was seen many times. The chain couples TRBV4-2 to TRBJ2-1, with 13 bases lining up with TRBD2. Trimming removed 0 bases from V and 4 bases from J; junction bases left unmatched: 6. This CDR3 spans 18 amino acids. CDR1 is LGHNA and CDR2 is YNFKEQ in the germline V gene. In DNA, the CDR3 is TGTGCCAGCAGCCAAGAAAGACTAGCGGGAGGACTGTACAATGAGCAGTTCTTC. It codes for CASSQERLAGGLYNEQFF.

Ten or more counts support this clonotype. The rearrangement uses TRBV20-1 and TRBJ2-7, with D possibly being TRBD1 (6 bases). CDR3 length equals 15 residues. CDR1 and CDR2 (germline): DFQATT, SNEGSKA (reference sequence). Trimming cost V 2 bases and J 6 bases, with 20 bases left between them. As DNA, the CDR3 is TGCAGTGCTAGACCAACCCGGGACACCCTCCTCGAGCAGTACTTC. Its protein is CSARPTRDTLLEQYF.

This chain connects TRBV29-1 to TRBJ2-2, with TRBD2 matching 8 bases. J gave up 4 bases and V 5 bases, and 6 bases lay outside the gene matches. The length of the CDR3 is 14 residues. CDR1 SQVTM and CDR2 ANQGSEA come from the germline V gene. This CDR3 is CSVRIAGITGELFF. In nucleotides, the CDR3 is TGCAGCGTTCGTATAGCGGGGATCACCGGGGAGCTGTTTTTT.

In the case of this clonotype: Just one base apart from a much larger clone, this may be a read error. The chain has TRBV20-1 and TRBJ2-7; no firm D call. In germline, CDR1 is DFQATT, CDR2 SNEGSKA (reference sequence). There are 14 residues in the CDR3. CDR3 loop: CCARDLVHAYEQYF. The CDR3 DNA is TGCTGTGCTAGAGATTTGGTTCACGCCTACGAGCAGTACTTC.

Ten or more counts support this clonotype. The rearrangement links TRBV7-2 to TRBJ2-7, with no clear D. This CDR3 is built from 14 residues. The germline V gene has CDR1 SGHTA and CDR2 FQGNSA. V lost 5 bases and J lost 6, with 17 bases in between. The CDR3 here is CASSELAELVEQYF. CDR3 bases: TGTGCCAGCAGCGAGCTGGCAGAACTTGTCGAGCAGTACTTC.

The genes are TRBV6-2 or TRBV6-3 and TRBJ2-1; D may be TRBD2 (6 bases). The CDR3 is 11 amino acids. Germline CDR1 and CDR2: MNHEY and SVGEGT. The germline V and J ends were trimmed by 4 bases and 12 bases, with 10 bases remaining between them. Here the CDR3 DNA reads TGTGCCAGCAGTTTCGGGACTTGGCAGTTCTTC. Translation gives CASSFGTWQFF.

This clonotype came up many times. This CDR3 is CSARDLMGSGELFF. In nucleotides, the CDR3 is TGCAGTGCTAGAGATCTCATGGGGAGCGGGGAGCTGTTTTTT. The chain has TRBV20-1 and TRBJ2-2; D is possibly TRBD2 (5 bases). In germline, CDR1 is DFQATT, CDR2 SNEGSKA (reference sequence). The CDR3 has 14 amino acids. Trimming pared 0 bases from V and 7 bases from J, leaving 12 bases between.

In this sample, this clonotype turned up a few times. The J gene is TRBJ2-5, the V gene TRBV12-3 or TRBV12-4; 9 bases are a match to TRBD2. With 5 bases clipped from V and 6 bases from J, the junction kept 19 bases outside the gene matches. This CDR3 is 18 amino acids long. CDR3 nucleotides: TGTGCCAGCAGTCCTAGGATAGCGGGAGAACTTTCATTAAAGACCCAGTACTTC. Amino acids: CASSPRIAGELSLKTQYF.

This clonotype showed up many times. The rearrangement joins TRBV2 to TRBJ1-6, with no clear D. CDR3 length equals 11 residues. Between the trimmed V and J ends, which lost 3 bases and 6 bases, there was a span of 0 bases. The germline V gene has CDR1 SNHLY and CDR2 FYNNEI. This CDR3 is CASSDNSPLHF. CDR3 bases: TGTGCCAGCAGTGATAATTCACCCCTCCACTTT.

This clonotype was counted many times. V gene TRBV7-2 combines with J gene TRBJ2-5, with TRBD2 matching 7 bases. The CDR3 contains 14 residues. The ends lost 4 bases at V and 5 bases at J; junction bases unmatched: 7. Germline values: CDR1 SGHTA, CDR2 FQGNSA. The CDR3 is CASSSSGIRETQYF. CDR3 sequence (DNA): TGTGCCAGCAGCTCTAGCGGAATAAGGGAGACCCAGTACTTC. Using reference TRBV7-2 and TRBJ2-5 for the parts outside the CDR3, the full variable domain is GAGVSQSPSNKVTEKGKDVELRCDPISGHTALYWYRQSLGQGLEFLIYFQGNSAPDKSGLPSDRFSAERTGGSVSTLTIQRTQQEDSAVYLCASSSSGIRETQYFGPGTRLLVL.

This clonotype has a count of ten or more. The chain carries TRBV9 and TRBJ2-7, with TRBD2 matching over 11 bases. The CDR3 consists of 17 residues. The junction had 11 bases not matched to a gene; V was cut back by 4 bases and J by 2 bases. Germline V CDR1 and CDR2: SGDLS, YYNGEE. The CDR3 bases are TGTGCCAGCAGCCCGCGAGGGCTAGCGGGGGGAACCTACGAGCAGTACTTC. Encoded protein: CASSPRGLAGGTYEQYF. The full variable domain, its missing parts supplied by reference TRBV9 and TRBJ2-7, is DSGVTQTPKHLITATGQRVTLRCSPRSGDLSVYWYQQSLDQGLQFLIQYYNGEERAKGNILERFSAQQFPDLHSELNLSSLELGDSALYFCASSPRGLAGGTYEQYFGPGTRLTVT.